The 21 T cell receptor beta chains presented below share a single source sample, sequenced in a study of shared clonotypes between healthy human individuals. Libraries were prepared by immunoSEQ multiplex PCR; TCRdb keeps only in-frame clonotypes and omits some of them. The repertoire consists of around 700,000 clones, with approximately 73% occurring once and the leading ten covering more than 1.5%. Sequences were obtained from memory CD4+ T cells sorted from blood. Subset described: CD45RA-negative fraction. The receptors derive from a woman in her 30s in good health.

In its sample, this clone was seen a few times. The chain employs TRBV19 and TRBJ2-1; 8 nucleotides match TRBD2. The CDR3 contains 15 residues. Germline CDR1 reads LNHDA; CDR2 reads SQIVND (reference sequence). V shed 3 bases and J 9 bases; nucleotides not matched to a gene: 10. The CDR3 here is CASSISAVGGGEQFF. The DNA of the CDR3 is TGTGCCAGTAGTATCTCAGCGGTCGGGGGGGGTGAGCAGTTCTTC.

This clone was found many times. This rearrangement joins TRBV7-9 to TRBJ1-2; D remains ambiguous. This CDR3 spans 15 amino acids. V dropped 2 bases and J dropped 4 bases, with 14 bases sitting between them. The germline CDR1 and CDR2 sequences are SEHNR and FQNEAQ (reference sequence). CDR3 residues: CASSLSLSDLYGYTF. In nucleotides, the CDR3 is TGTGCCAGCAGCTTATCGCTTTCTGACCTCTATGGCTACACCTTC.

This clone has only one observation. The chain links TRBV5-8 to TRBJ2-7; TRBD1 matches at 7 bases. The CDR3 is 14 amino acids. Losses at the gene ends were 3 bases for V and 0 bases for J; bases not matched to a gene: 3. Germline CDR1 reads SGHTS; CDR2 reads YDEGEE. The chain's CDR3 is CASSWRQGSYEQYF. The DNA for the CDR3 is TGTGCCAGCAGCTGGAGACAGGGCTCCTACGAGCAGTACTTC.

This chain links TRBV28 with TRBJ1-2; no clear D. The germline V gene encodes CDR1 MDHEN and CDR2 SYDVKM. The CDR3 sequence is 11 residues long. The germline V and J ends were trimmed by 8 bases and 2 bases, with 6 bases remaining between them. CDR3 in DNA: TGTGCCAGCGGCAGGAACTATGGCTACACCTTC. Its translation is CASGRNYGYTF.

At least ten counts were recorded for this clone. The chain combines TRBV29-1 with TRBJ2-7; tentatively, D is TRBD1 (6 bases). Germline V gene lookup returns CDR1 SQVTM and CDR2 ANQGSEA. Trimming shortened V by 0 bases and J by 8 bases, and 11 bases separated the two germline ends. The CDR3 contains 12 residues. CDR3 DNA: TGCAGCGTTGAAGATCTGCAGGGGAAGCAGTACTTC. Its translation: CSVEDLQGKQYF.

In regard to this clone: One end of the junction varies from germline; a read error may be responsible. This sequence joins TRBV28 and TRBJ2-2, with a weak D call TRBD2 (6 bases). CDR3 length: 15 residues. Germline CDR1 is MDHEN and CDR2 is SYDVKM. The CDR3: CASGFGRTNTGELFF. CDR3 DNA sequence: TGTGCCAGCGGTTTTGGGAGGACGAACACCGGGGAGCTGTTTTTT.

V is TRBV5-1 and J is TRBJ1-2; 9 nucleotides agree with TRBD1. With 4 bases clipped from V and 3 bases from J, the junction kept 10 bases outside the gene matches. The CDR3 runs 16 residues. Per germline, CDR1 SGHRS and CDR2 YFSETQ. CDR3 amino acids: CASSTGTGMKYYGYTF. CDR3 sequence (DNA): TGCGCCAGCAGCACCGGGACAGGGATGAAGTACTATGGCTACACCTTC.

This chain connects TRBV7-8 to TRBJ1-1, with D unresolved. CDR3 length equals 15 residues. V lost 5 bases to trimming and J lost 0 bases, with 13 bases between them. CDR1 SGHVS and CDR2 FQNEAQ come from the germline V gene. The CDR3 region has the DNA TGTGCCAGCAGCGCACAGTTTGGACTGAACACTGAAGCTTTCTTT. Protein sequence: CASSAQFGLNTEAFF.

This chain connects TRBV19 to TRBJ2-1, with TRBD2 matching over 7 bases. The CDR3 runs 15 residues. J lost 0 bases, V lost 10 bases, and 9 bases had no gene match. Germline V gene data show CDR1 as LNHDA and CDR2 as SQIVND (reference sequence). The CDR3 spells CATQRGGNSYNEQFF. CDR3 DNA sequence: TGTGCCACTCAACGGGGAGGGAACTCCTACAATGAGCAGTTCTTC.

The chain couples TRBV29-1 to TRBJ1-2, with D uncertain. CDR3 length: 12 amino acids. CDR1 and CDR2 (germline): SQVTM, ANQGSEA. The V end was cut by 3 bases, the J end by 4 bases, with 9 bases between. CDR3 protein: CSVERRTYGYTF. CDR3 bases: TGCAGCGTTGAGCGGCGGACCTATGGCTACACCTTC.

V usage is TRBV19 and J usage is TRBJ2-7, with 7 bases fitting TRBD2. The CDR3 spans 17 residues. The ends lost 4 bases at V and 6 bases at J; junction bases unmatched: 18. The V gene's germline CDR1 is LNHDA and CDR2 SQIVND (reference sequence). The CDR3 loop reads CASSKIGGAPGGAEQYF. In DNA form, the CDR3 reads TGTGCCAGTAGTAAAATAGGCGGGGCCCCGGGAGGAGCCGAGCAGTACTTC.

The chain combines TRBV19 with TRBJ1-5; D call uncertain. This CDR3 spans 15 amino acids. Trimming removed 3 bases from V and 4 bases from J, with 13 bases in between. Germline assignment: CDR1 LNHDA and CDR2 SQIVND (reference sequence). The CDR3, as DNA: TGTGCCAGTAGTATTGTTGCGGCAGAGAATCAGCCCCAGCATTTT. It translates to CASSIVAAENQPQHF.

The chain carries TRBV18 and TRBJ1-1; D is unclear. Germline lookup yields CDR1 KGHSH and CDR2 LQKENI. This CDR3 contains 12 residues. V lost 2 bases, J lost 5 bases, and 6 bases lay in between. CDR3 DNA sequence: TGTGCCAGCTCACCAATTAGTACTGAAGCTTTCTTT. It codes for CASSPISTEAFF.

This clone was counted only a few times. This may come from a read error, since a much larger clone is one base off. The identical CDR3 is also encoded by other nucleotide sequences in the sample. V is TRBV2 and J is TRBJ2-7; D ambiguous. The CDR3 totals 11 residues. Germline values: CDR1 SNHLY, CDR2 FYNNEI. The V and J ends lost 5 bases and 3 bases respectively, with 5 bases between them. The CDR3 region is CASSYNYEQYF. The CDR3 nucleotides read TGTGCCAGCAGTTATAACTACGAGCAGTACTTC. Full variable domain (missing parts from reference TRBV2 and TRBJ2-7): EPEVTQTPSHQVTQMGQEVILRCVPISNHLYFYWYRQILGQKVEFLVSFYNNEISEKSEIFDDQFSVERPDGSNFTLKIRSTKLEDSAMYFCASSYNYEQYFGPGTRLTVT.

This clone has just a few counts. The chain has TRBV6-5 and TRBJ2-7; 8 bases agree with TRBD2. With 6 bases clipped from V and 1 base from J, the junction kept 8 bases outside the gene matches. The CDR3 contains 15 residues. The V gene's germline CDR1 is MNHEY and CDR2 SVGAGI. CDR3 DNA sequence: TGTGCCAGCAGCAAACCGGGACTAGTTTCCTACGAGCAGTACTTC. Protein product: CASSKPGLVSYEQYF.

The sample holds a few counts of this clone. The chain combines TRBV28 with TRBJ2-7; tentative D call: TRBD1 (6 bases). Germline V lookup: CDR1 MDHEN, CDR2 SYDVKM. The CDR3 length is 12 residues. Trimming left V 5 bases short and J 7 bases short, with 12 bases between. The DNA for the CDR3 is TGTGCCAGCAGTGGGGGCTTGAGGGAGCAGTACTTC. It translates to CASSGGLREQYF.

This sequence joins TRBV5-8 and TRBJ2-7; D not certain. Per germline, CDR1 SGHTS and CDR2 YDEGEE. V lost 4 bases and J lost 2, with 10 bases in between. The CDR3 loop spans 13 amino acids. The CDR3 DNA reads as TGTGCCAGCAGCCCCCTAGTAGCCTACGAGCAGTACTTC. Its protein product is CASSPLVAYEQYF.

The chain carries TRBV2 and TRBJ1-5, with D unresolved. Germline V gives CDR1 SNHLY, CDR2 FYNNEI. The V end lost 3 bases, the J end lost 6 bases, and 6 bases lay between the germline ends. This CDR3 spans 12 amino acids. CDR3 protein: CASSDDTQPQHF. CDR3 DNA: TGTGCCAGCAGTGACGATACTCAGCCCCAGCATTTT.

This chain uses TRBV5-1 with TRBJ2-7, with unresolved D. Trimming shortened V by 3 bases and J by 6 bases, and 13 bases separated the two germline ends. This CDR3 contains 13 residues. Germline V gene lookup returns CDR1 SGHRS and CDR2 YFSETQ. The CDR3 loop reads CASSSGSEREQYF. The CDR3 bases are TGCGCCAGCAGCTCCGGGTCGGAGCGCGAGCAGTACTTC.

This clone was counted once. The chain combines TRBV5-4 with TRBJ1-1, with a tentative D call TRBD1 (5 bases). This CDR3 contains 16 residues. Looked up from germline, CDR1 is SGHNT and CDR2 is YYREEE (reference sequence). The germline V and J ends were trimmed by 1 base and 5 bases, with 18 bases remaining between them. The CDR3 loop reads CASSLPWDGEGTEAFF. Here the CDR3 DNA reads TGTGCCAGCAGCTTGCCCTGGGACGGTGAAGGAACTGAAGCTTTCTTT.

The CDR3 bases are TGTGCCAGCAGTGGGCCGGGACAAGGAGACGAGCAGTACTTC. Protein: CASSGPGQGDEQYF. The chain uses TRBV6-1 and TRBJ2-7; tentatively, D is TRBD1 (6 bases). The CDR3 consists of 14 residues. From germline, CDR1 is MNHNS and CDR2 SASEGT. Trimming left V 4 bases short and J 5 bases short, with 15 bases between.